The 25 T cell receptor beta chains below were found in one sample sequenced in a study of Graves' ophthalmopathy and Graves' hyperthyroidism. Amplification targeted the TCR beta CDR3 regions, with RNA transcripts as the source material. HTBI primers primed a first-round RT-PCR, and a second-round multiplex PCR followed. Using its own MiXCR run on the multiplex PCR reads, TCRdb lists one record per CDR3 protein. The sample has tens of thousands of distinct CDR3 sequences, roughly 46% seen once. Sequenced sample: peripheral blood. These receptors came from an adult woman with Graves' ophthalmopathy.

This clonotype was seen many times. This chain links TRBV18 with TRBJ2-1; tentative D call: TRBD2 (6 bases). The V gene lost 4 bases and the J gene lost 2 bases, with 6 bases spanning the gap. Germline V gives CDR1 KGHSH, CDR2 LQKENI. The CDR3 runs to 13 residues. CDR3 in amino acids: CASSRTTYNEQFF. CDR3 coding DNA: TGTGCCAGCTCACGGACTACCTACAATGAGCAGTTCTTC.

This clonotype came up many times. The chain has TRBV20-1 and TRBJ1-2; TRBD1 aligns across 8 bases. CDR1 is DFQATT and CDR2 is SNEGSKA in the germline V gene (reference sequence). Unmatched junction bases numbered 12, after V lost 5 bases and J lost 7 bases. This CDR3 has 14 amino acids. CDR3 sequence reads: CSAPKWTGTFGYTF. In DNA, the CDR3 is TGCAGTGCTCCTAAATGGACAGGGACATTTGGCTACACCTTC.

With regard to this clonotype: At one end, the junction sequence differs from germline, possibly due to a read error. The CDR3 is CASSRLAGGNTEELFF. The CDR3 nucleotides are TGTGCCAGTAGTCGACTAGCGGGAGGGAACACCGAGGAGCTGTTTTTT. The chain has TRBV19 and TRBJ2-2, with TRBD2 matching 14 bases. The CDR3 consists of 16 residues. Looked up from germline, CDR1 is LNHDA and CDR2 is SQIVND (reference sequence).

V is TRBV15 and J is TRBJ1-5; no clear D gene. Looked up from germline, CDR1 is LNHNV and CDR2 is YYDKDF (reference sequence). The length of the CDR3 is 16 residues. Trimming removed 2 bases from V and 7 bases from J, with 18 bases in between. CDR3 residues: CATSRRGDNYEQPQHF. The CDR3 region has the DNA TGTGCCACCAGCAGACGCGGGGATAACTACGAGCAGCCCCAGCATTTT.

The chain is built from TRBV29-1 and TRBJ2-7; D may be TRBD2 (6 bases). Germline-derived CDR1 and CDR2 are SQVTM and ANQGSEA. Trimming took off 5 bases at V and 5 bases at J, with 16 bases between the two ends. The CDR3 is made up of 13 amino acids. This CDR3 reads CSVSGPHSNEQYF. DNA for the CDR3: TGCAGCGTTAGCGGGCCTCACAGTAACGAGCAGTACTTC.

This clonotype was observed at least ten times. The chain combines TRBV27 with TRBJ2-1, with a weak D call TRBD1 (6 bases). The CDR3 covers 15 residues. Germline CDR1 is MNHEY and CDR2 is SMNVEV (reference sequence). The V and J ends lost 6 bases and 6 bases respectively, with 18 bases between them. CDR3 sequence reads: CASRQQGLSRNEQFF. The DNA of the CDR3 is TGTGCCAGCAGACAACAGGGATTATCCCGCAATGAGCAGTTCTTC.

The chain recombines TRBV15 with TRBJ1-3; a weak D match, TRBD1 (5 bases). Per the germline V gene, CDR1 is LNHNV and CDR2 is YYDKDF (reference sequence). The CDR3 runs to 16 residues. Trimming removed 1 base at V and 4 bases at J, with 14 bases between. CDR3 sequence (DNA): TGTGCCACCAGCAGAGCAGCTGGGGCTGCGGGAAACACCATATATTTT. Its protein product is CATSRAAGAAGNTIYF.

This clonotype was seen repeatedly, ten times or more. The CDR3 region is CASNDRGLGHYGYTF. The CDR3, as DNA: TGTGCCAGTAACGACAGGGGATTGGGTCACTATGGCTACACCTTC. This chain joins TRBV19 and TRBJ1-2, with 8 positions matching TRBD1. With V trimmed by 7 bases and J by 3 bases, 10 bases remained unmatched. Germline V CDR1 and CDR2: LNHDA, SQIVND (reference sequence). The CDR3 totals 15 residues.

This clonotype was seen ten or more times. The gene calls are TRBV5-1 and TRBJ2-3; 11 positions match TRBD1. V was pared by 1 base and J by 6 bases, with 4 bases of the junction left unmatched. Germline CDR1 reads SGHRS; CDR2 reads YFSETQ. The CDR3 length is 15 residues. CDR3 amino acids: CASSLLGQGVDTQYF. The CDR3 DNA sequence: TGCGCCAGCAGCTTGCTGGGACAGGGGGTGGATACGCAGTATTTT.

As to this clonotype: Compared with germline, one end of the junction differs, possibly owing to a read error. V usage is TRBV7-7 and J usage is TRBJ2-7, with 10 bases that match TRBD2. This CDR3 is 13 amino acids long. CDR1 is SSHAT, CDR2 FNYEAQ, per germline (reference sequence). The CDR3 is CASSAAGGDWQYF. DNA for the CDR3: TGTGCTAGCAGTGCAGCGGGAGGGGATTGGCAGTACTTC.

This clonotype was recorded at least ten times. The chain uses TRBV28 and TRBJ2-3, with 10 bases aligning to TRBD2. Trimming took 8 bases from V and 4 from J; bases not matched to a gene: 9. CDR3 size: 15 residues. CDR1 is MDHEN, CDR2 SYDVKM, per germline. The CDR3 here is CASGRIAGGADTQYF. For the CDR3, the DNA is TGTGCCAGCGGCCGTATAGCGGGAGGCGCAGATACGCAGTATTTT.

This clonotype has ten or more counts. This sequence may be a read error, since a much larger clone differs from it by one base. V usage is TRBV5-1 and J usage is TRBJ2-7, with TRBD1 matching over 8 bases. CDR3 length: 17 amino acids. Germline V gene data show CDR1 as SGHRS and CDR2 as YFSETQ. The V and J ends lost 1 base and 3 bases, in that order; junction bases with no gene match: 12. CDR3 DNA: TGCGCCAGCAGCTTGCCCCGACAGGGGAAATACGTCTACGAGCAGTACTTC. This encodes CASSLPRQGKYVYEQYF.

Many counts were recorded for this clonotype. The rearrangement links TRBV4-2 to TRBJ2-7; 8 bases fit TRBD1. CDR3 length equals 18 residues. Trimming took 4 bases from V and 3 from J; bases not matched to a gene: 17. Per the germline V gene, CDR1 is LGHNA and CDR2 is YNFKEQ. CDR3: CASSPFLQGAWENYEQYF. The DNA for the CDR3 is TGTGCCAGCAGCCCCTTCCTGCAGGGGGCGTGGGAGAACTACGAGCAGTACTTC.

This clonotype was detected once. The CDR3 loop reads CSATVVRGAFF. DNA of the CDR3: TGCAGTGCTACAGTGGTTCGGGGAGCTTTCTTT. The V call is TRBV20-1, the J call TRBJ1-1; no clear D gene. CDR3 length: 11 residues. In germline, CDR1 is DFQATT, CDR2 SNEGSKA (reference sequence). V was pared by 4 bases and J by 10 bases, with 13 bases between.

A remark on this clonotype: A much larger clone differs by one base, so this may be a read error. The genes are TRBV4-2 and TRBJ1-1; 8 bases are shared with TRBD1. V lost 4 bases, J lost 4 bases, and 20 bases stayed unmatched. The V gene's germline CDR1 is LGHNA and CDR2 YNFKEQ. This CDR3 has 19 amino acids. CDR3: CASSRDLFSGAGGGTEAFF. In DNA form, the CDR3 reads TGTGCCAGCAGCCGAGATTTATTTAGTGGGGCAGGGGGCGGCACTGAAGCTTTCTTT.

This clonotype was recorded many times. CDR3 sequence reads: CASSLVGSSTDTQYF. The CDR3, as DNA: TGTGCCAGCAGCTTGGTCGGGTCTAGCACAGATACGCAGTATTTT. The chain couples TRBV5-8 to TRBJ2-3; D unclear. With 0 bases removed from V and 0 bases from J, the gap between germline ends came to 8 bases. The CDR3 totals 15 residues. The germline V gene has CDR1 SGHTS and CDR2 YDEGEE.

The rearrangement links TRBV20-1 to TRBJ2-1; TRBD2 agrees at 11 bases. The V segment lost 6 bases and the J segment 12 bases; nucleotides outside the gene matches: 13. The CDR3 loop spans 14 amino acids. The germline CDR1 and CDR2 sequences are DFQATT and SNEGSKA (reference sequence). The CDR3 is CSAVAGGSTDTQFF. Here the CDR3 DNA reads TGCAGTGCAGTAGCGGGAGGGAGCACAGATACGCAGTTCTTC.

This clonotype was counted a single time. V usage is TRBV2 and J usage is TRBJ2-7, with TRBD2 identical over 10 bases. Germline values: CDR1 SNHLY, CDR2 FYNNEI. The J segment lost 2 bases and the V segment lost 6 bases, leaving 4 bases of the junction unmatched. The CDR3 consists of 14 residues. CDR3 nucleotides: TGTGCCAGCAGCCCTCTAGCGGGGGCCTACGAGCAGTACTTC. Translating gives CASSPLAGAYEQYF.

Here the CDR3 DNA reads TGCAGTGCTAGAACGTCGGGGACAGATACGCAGTATTTT. Encoded protein: CSARTSGTDTQYF. The rearrangement joins TRBV20-1 to TRBJ2-3; tentative D call: TRBD2 (5 bases). This CDR3 is 13 amino acids long. Germline V gives CDR1 DFQATT, CDR2 SNEGSKA (reference sequence). Between the trimmed V and J ends, which lost 2 bases and 3 bases, there was a span of 9 bases.

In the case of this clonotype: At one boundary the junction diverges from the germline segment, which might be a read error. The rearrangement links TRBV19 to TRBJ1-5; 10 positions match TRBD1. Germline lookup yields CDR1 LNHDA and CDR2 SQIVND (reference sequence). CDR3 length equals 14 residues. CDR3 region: CASDRQGANQPQRF. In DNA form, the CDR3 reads TGTGCCAGTGACCGACAGGGGGCGAATCAGCCCCAGCGTTTT.

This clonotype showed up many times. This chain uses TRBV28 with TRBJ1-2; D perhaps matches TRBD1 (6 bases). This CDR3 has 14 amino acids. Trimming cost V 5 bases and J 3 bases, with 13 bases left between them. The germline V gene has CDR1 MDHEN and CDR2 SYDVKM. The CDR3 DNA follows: TGTGCCAGCAGTGGGGGGGGCGCGGACTATGGCTACACCTTC. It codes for CASSGGGADYGYTF.

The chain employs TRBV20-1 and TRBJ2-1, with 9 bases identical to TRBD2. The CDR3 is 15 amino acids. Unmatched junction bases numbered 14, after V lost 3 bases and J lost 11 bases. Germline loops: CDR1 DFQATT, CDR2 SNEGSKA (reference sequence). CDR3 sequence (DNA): TGCAGTGCTAGTGGGCTAGCGGGATTGGTTAATAAGCAGTTCTTC. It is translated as CSASGLAGLVNKQFF.

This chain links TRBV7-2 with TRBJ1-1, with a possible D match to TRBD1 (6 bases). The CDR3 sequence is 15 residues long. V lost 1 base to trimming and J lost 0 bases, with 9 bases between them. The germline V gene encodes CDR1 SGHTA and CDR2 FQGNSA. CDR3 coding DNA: TGTGCCAGCAGCTTAGATGGGGGCTTGAACACTGAAGCTTTCTTT. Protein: CASSLDGGLNTEAFF. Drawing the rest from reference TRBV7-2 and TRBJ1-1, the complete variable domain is GAGVSQSPSNKVTEKGKDVELRCDPISGHTALYWYRQSLGQGLEFLIYFQGNSAPDKSGLPSDRFSAERTGGSVSTLTIQRTQQEDSAVYLCASSLDGGLNTEAFFGQGTRLTVV.

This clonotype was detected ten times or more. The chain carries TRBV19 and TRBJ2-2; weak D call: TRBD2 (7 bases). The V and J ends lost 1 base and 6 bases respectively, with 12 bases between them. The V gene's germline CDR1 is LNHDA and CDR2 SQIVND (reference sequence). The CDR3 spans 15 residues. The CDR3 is CASSIGAGAAGELFF. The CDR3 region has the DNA TGTGCCAGTAGTATAGGGGCGGGGGCGGCCGGGGAGCTGTTTTTT. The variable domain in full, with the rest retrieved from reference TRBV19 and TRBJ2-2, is DGGITQSPKYLFRKEGQNVTLSCEQNLNHDAMYWYRQDPGQGLRLIYYSQIVNDFQKGDIAEGYSVSREKKESFPLTVTSAQKNPTAFYLCASSIGAGAAGELFFGEGSRLTVL.

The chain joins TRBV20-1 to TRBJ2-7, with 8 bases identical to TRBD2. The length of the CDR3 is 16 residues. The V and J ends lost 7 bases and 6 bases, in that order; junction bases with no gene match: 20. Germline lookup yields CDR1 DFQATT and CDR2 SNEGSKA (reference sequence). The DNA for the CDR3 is TGCAGTGTAGAAGCGTCGAACACCGGGAGGGCCTTCGAGCAGTACTTC. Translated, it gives CSVEASNTGRAFEQYF.